The rows below give T cell receptor beta chains drawn from one sample of a study of PD-1 blockade in mismatch repair-deficient tumors. Profiled with immunoSEQ multiplex PCR; TCRdb holds only in-frame clones, not every one. Of under 95,000 clones detected, approximately 84% appear once; the ten largest clones hold about 2.6%. The input for sequencing was peripheral blood, taken 12 weeks after starting pembrolizumab. The receptors were sampled from an adult with mismatch repair-deficient cancer. CDR3s include the opening cysteine and the closing phenylalanine or tryptophan. A D gene is named only where the DNA matches it firmly. Rows may omit the clone size; those that give it use once, few, many or a size class.

TGTGCCAGCAGCTCGAAATGGGGCTACACAGATACGCAGTATTTT CASSSKWGYTDTQYF 15 - TRBJ2-3 - TRBV11-1
TGTGCCAGCAGCACCGGGACCGTGGGAGAGACCCAGTACTTC CASSTGTVGETQYF 14 - TRBJ2-5 - TRBV11-2
TGTGCCAGCAGTTACGGGGTAACTAGCGGCTACAATGAGCAGTTCTTC CASSYGVTSGYNEQFF 16 TRBD2 TRBJ2-1 - TRBV6-5
TGTGCCAGCAGCCAAGATATATCCGGGACGGTTTCGTACGAGCAGTACTTC CASSQDISGTVSYEQYF 17 - TRBJ2-7 - TRBV11-2
TGTGCCAGCAGTGAGCTAACCGGGACTAGCGTAGAGACCCAGTACTTC CASSELTGTSVETQYF 16 TRBD2 TRBJ2-5 - TRBV2
TGTGCCAGCAGTCGCGGCGCCGACAGGCTGAGCTCCTACAATGAGCAGTTCTTC CASSRGADRLSSYNEQFF 18 - TRBJ2-1 - TRBV11-3
TGTGCCAGCAGCTTGCGGAAACCGGGACTCGCGAACACCGGGGAGCTGTTTTTT CASSLRKPGLANTGELFF 18 - TRBJ2-2 - TRBV5-4
TGTGCCAGCAGCTCCCCTAGCGGGGCCAACACCGGGGAGCTGTTTTTT CASSSPSGANTGELFF 16 TRBD2 TRBJ2-2 - TRBV5-4
TGTGCCAGCAATCCGGGGTTGGCTAATGAAAAACTGTTTTTT CASNPGLANEKLFF 14 - TRBJ1-4 once TRBV7-9
TGTGCCAGCAGACCAGGGACGGTGTGGTATGAGCAGTTCTTC CASRPGTVWYEQFF 14 - TRBJ2-1 - TRBV6-5
TGTGCCAGCAGCTTAGAAATTCGAGCGGGGGCCAGCGAGCAGTACTTC CASSLEIRAGASEQYF 16 TRBD2 TRBJ2-7 - TRBV11-2
TGTGCCAGCAGTGAAGATTTTGGCGGGCCCGGAAACACCATATATTTT CASSEDFGGPGNTIYF 16 - TRBJ1-3 - TRBV6-1
TGTGCCAGCAGCTTACCAGGCAATTATGGCTACACCTTC CASSLPGNYGYTF 13 - TRBJ1-2 - TRBV11-3
TGCAGCGTGGCAACAGGTCCAGCTAACTATGGCTACACCTTC CSVATGPANYGYTF 14 - TRBJ1-2 - TRBV29-1
TGTGCCAGTAGTATAGGCCCGGGGGCGCGGGGGACTGAAGCTTTCTTT CASSIGPGARGTEAFF 16 - TRBJ1-1 - TRBV19
TGTGCCAGTAGTATTCAGGGGGTCTACGAGCAGTACTTC CASSIQGVYEQYF 13 TRBD1 TRBJ2-7 few TRBV19
TGTGCCAGCAGTGAAGGGCCGTATGGCTACACCTTC CASSEGPYGYTF 12 - TRBJ1-2 few TRBV6-1
TGTGCCAGCTCACCTTCAGGGCCTACCTACGAGCAGTACTTC CASSPSGPTYEQYF 14 - TRBJ2-7 - TRBV18
TGTGCCAGCAGTCCGGAGGGGCGGCAAGGCACTGAAGCTTTCTTT CASSPEGRQGTEAFF 15 - TRBJ1-1 once TRBV6-5
TGTGCCAGCAGCTTTATGAAGTTCACCTACAATGAGCAGTTCTTC CASSFMKFTYNEQFF 15 - TRBJ2-1 once TRBV7-2
TGTGCCAGCAGGGACGGGACAGGTAGCAATCAGCCCCAGCATTTT CASRDGTGSNQPQHF 15 TRBD1 TRBJ1-5 few TRBV27
TGTGCTAGCAGTTTTATCGAAGCGGGAGTAGGTGAGCAGTTCTTC CASSFIEAGVGEQFF 15 TRBD2 TRBJ2-1 - TRBV7-7
TGTGCCAGCAGCTTTTCACCGGGACATCCCTCCTACGAGCAGTACTTC CASSFSPGHPSYEQYF 16 - TRBJ2-7 once TRBV7-9
TGTGCCAGCTCCCGGTATGGGGCGGGCTCCTACGAGCAGTACTTC CASSRYGAGSYEQYF 15 - TRBJ2-7 - TRBV27
TGTGCCAGTAGTAAAGCCCCCTCTTCGGATCAGCCCCAGCATTTT CASSKAPSSDQPQHF 15 - TRBJ1-5 - TRBV19
TGTGCCAGTAGTATGGGACTCCAACGGGACTATGGCTACACCTTC CASSMGLQRDYGYTF 15 - TRBJ1-2 few TRBV19
TGTGCCAGCTCCGGGCTTAGAAACGGGGAGCTGTTTTTT CASSGLRNGELFF 13 - TRBJ2-2 - TRBV6-1
TGTGCCAGTAGTAGGGTCACCGACAGGAGCGGAGGTGGCTACACCTTC CASSRVTDRSGGGYTF 16 - TRBJ1-2 - TRBV19
TGTGCCAGCAGTTTTCACAATCAGCCCCAGCATTTT CASSFHNQPQHF 12 - TRBJ1-5 medium-sized TRBV27
TGTGCCAGCAGTTATCGTGACACACACTACAATCAGCCCCAGCATTTT CASSYRDTHYNQPQHF 16 - TRBJ1-5 - TRBV7-2
TGTGCCAGCAGCGCGCCCCACAGGGGAGAAGATGAAAAACTGTTTTTT CASSAPHRGEDEKLFF 16 TRBD1 TRBJ1-4 - TRBV11-3
TGTGCCAGCAGCTTAGTGGGACAGGGGGAGAAGACTGAAGCTTTCTTT CASSLVGQGEKTEAFF 16 TRBD1 TRBJ1-1 - TRBV7-8
TGCAGCGCACGAAACGGGGGGCCGCCTTACAATGAGCAGTTCTTC CSARNGGPPYNEQFF 15 - TRBJ2-1 - TRBV29-1
TGTGCCAGCAGCTTGGCCGGGACCGAAGAGACCCAGTACTTC CASSLAGTEETQYF 14 - TRBJ2-5 - TRBV5-4
TGTGCCAGCAGATGGGACAGGGGGCGCGGGGAGCAGTACTTC CASRWDRGRGEQYF 14 TRBD1 TRBJ2-7 - TRBV6-1
TGTGCCAGCCACCCCCCAGGGACTAGCAAGACAGATACGCAGTATTTT CASHPPGTSKTDTQYF 16 TRBD2 TRBJ2-3 - TRBV28
TGCGCCAGCAGCACAGGGACAGTCTTTAACTATGGCTACACCTTC CASSTGTVFNYGYTF 15 TRBD1 TRBJ1-2 - TRBV5-1
TGTGCCAGCTCACCGGCTGGGATTGGCCGGTCGGCCGGGGAGCTGTTTTTT CASSPAGIGRSAGELFF 17 - TRBJ2-2 few TRBV18
TGCAGCGTTGAACGAGGGAGCGAGCAGTACTTC CSVERGSEQYF 11 - TRBJ2-7 - TRBV29-1
TGTGCCAGCAGCGAGGTCTCGAACACCGGGGAGCTGTTTTTT CASSEVSNTGELFF 14 - TRBJ2-2 - TRBV27
TGTGCCAGCAGCTGGGGATCAGGGAGTAACTATGGCTACACCTTC CASSWGSGSNYGYTF 15 - TRBJ1-2 few TRBV7-9
TGCGCCAGCAGCCAAAAGGATGACGGAGCCTCTGGGGCCAACGTCCTGACTTTC CASSQKDDGASGANVLTF 18 - TRBJ2-6 - TRBV4-1
TGTGCCAGCAGCGTAGTCTGGACTAGCGGAGGGGGCGGGGAGCTGTTTTTT CASSVVWTSGGGGELFF 17 TRBD2 TRBJ2-2 - TRBV9
TGTGCCAGCAGTGACCGACAGGGGTTTGGTGGCTACACCTTC CASSDRQGFGGYTF 14 TRBD1 TRBJ1-2 - TRBV6-4
TGTGCCAGCAGCCCGCGGTGGGTGCCTACAGATACGCAGTATTTT CASSPRWVPTDTQYF 15 - TRBJ2-3 once TRBV7-2
TGTGCCAGCAGCCTATCTTCCTACGAGCAGTACTTC CASSLSSYEQYF 12 - TRBJ2-7 - TRBV7-9
TGTGCCACCAGCAGGGACAGGGCAACCTACGAGCAGTACTTC CATSRDRATYEQYF 14 TRBD1 TRBJ2-7 - TRBV15
TGTGCCTGGAGTCGACTGGGAATGAACACTGAAGCTTTCTTT CAWSRLGMNTEAFF 14 - TRBJ1-1 - TRBV30
TGTGCCAGCAGCAGAGGGGCAGGAGGCAGGGTCGACGAGCAGTACTTC CASSRGAGGRVDEQYF 16 - TRBJ2-7 - TRBV11-2
TGTGCCAGCAGTCCACGACAGGGGGGGAACACCGGGGAGCTGTTTTTT CASSPRQGGNTGELFF 16 TRBD1 TRBJ2-2 - TRBV7-2
TGCGCCAGCAGTACCGCAGGGAGCCCGGGAGAGACCCAGTACTTC CASSTAGSPGETQYF 15 - TRBJ2-5 - TRBV4-1